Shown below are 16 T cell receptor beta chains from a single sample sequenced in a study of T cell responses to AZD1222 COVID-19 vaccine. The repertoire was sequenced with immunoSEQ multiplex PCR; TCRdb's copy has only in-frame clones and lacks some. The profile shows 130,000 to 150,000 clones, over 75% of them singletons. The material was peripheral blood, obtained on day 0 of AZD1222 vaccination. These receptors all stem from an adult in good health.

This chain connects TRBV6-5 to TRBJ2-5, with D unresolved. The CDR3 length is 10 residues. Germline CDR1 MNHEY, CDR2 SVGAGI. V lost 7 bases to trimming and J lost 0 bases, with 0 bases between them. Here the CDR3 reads CASNQETQYF. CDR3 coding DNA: TGTGCCAGCAACCAAGAGACCCAGTACTTC.

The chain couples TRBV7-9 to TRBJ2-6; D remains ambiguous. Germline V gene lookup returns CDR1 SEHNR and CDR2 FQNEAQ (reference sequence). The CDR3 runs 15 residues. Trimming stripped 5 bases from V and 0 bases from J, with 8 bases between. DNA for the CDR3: TGTGCCAGCAGCCCCCCCAGCTCTGGGGCCAACGTCCTGACTTTC. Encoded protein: CASSPPSSGANVLTF.

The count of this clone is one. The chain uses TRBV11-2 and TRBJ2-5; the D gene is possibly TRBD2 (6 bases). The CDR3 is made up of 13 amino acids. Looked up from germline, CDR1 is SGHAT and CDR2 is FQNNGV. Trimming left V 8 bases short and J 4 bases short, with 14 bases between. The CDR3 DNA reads TGTGCCAGCGGGGGAGGTTTCCGAGAGACCCAGTACTTC. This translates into CASGGGFRETQYF.

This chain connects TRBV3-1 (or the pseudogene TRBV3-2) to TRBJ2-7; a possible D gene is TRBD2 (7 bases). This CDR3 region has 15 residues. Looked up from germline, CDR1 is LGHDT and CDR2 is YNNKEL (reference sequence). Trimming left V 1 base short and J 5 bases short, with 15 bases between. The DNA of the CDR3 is TGTGCCAGCAGCCAAGGCCGGGGGGCCCCTAACGAGCAGTACTTC. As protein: CASSQGRGAPNEQYF.

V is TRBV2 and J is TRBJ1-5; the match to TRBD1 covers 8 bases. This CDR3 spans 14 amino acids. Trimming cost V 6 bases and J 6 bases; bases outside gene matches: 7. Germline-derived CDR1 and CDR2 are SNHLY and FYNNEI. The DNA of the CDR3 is TGTGCCAGCAGCCCTGGACAGGGAAGTCAGCCCCAGCATTTT. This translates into CASSPGQGSQPQHF.

CDR3 sequence: CASSVGEGAYGYTF. The CDR3 region has the DNA TGTGCCAGCAGCGTCGGGGAGGGGGCATATGGCTACACCTTC. V gene TRBV9 combines with J gene TRBJ1-2; 7 bases are shared with TRBD1. V was pared by 2 bases and J by 5 bases, with 6 bases of the junction left unmatched. Germline CDR1 reads SGDLS; CDR2 reads YYNGEE. This CDR3 region has 14 residues.

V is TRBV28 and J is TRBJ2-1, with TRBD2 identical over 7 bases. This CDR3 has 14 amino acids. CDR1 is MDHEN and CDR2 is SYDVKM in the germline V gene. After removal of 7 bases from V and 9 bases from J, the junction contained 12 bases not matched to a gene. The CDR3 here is CASTPGGSSSEQFF. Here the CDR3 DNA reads TGTGCCAGCACCCCGGGAGGATCTTCGTCTGAGCAGTTCTTC.

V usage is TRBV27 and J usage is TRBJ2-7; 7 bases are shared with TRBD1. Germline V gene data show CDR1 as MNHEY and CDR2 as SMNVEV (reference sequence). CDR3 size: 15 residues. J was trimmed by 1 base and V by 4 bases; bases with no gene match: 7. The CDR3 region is CASSSLGQTSYEQYF. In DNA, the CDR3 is TGTGCCAGCAGTTCCCTGGGACAGACATCCTACGAGCAGTACTTC.

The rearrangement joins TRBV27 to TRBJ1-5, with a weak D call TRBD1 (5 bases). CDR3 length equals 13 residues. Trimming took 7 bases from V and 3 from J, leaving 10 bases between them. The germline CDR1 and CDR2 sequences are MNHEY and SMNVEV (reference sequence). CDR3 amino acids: CASTDRYNQPQHF. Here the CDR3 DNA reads TGTGCCAGCACCGACAGATACAATCAGCCCCAGCATTTT.

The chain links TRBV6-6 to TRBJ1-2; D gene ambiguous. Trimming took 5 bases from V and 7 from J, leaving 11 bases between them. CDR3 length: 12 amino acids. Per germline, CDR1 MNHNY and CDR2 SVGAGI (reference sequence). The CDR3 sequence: CASSGPSPGYTF. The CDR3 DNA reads TGTGCCAGCAGTGGGCCGTCTCCTGGCTACACCTTC.

Written as DNA, the CDR3 is TGTGCCAGCAGCTTCTCTCGTGGGTCACCCCTCCACTTT. As protein: CASSFSRGSPLHF. The chain links TRBV5-6 to TRBJ1-6; the D is unclear. The CDR3 is 13 amino acids. Trimming took 2 bases from V and 10 from J, leaving 10 bases between them. CDR1 and CDR2 (germline): SGHDT, YYEEEE.

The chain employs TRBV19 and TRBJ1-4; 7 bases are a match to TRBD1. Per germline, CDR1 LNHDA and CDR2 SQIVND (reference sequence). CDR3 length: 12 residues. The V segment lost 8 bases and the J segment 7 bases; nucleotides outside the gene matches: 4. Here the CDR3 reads CASLGGREKLFF. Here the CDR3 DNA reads TGTGCCAGTCTAGGGGGCCGTGAAAAACTGTTTTTT.

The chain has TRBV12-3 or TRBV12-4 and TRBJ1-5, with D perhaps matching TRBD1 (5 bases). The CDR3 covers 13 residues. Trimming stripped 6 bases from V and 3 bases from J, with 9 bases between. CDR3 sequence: CASSRQLNQPQHF. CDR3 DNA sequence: TGTGCCAGCAGCCGACAGCTCAATCAGCCCCAGCATTTT.

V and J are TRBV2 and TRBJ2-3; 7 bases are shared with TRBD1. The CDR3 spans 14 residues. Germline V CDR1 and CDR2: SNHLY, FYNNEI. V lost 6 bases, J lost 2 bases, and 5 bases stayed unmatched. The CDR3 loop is CASSRDSYTDTQYF. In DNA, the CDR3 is TGTGCCAGCAGCAGGGACAGCTACACAGATACGCAGTATTTT.

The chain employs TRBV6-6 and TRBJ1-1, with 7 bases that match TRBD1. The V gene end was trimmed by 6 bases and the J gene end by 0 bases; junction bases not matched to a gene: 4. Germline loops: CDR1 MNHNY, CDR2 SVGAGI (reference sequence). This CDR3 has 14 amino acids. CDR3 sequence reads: CASSLGQMNTEAFF. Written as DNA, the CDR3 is TGTGCCAGCAGCTTGGGACAGATGAACACTGAAGCTTTCTTT.

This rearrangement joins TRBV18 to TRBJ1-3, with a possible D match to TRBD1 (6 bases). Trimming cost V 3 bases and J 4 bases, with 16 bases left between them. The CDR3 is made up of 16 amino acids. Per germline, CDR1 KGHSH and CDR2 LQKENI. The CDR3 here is CASSPTGSSGGNTIYF. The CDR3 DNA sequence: TGTGCCAGCTCACCTACAGGGTCATCAGGAGGAAACACCATATATTTT.